This T cell receptor beta chain was identified in a study of blood T cell repertoires in COVID-19. Looking at the study overall: In each case, the material was cDNA or gDNA derived from T cells, B-cell-depleted T cells, or PBMCs.

In the authors' methods: Nucleated cell number was recorded as an estimate derived from reference gene primer amplification. This table comes from immunoSEQ multiplex PCR, and its TCRdb copy is limited to in-frame clones, with some not included. V, J and clone size are those of that table, while D and trimming were read from the DNA. Altogether 250,000 to 350,000 clones are present, over 75% being singletons, with the ten largest covering about an eighth. The specimen sequenced was peripheral blood. The sequence came from a woman in her sixties or seventies with acute or convalescent COVID-19.

This CDR3 reads CASSPGFAGELFF. CDR3 DNA: TGTGCCAGCAGCCCAGGGTTTGCCGGGGAGCTGTTTTTT. The V call is TRBV7-2, the J call TRBJ2-2; D is possibly TRBD1 (5 bases). Germline assignment: CDR1 SGHTA and CDR2 FQGNSA. This CDR3 contains 13 residues. The V end lost 5 bases, the J end lost 6 bases, and 10 bases lay between the germline ends.